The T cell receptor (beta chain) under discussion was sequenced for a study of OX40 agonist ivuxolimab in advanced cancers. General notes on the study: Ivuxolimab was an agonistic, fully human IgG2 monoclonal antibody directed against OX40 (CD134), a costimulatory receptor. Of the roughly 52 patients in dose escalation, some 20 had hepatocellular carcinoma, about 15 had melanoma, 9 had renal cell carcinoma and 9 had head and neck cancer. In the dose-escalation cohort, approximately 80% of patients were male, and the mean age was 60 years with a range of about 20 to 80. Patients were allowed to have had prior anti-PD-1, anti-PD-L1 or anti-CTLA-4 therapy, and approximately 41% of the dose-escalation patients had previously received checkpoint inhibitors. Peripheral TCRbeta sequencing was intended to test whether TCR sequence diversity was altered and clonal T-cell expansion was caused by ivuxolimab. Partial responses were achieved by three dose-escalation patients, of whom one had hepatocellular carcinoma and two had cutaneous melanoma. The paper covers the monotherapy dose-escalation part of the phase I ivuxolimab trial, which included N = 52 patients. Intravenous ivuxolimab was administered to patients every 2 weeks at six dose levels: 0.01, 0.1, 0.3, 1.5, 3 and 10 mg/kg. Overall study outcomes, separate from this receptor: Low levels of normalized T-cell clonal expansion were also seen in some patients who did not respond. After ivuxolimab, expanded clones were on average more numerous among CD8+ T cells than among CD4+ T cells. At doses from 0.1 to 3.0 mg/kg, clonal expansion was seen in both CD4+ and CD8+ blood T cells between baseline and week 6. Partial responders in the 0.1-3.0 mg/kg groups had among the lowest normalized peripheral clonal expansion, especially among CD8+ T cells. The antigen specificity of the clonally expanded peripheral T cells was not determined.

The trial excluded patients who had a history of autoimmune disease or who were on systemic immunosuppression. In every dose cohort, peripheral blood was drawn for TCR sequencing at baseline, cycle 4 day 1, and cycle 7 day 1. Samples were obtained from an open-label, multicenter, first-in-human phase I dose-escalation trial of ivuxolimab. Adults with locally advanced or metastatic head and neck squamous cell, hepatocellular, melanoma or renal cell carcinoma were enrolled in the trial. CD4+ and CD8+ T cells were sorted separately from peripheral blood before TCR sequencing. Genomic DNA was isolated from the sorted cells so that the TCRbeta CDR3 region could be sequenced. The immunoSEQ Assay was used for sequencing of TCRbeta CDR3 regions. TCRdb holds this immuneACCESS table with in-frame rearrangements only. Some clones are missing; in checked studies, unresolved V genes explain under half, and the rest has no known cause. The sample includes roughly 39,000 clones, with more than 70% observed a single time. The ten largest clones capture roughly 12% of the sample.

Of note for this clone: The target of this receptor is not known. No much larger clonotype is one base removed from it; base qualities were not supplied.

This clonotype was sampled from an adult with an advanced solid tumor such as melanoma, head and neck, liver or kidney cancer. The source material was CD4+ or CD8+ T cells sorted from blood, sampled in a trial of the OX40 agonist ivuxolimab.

CDR3 reads: CASGRLGVGEQYF. The DNA sequence reads TGTGCCAGCGGAAGACTTGGAGTCGGGGAGCAGTACTTC. This chain joins TRBV28 to TRBJ2-7, with no reliable assignment of the D segment. The V end loses 8 bases and the J end loses 7 bases, and a stretch of 18 bases separates them. From the cysteine up to the phenylalanine, the CDR3 has a length of 13 residues. Only the CDR3 portion is preserved as DNA: 39 bases, with reading frame beginning at the first base. The germline V gene encodes CDR1 MDHEN and CDR2 SYDVKM. When the CDR3 is completed using the reference TRBV28 and TRBJ2-7 genes on either side, the full variable domain is DVKVTQSSRYLVKRTGEKVFLECVQDMDHENMFWYRQDPGLGLRLIYFSYDVKMKEKGDIPEGYSVSREKKERFSLILESASTNQTSMYLCASGRLGVGEQYFGPGTRLTVT.